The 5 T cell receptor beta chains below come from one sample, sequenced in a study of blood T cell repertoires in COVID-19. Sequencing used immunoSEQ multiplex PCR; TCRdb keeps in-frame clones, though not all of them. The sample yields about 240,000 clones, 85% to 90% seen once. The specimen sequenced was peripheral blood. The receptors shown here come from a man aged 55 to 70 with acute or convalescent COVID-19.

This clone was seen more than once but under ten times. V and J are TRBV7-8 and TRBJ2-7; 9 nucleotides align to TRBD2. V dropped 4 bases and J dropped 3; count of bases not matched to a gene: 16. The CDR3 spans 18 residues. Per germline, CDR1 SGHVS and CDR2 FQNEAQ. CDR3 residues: CASSSRTFVTSGFYEQYF. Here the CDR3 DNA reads TGTGCCAGCAGCTCGAGGACTTTCGTGACTAGCGGCTTCTACGAGCAGTACTTC.

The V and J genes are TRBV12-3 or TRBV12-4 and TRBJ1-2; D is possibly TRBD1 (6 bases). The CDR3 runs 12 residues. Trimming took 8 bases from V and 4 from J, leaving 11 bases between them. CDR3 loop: CASRDTFYGYTF. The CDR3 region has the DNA TGTGCCAGCCGGGACACCTTCTATGGCTACACCTTC.

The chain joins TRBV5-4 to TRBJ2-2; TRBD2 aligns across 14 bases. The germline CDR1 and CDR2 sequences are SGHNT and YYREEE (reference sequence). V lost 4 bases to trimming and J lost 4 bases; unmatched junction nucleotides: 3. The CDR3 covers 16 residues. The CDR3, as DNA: TGTGCCAGCAGCCCGGGACTAGCGGGAGTCACCGGGGAGCTGTTTTTT. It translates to CASSPGLAGVTGELFF. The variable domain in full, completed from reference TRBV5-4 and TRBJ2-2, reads ETGVTQSPTHLIKTRGQQVTLRCSSQSGHNTVSWYQQALGQGPQFIFQYYREEENGRGNFPPRFSGLQFPNYSSELNVNALELDDSALYLCASSPGLAGVTGELFFGEGSRLTVL.

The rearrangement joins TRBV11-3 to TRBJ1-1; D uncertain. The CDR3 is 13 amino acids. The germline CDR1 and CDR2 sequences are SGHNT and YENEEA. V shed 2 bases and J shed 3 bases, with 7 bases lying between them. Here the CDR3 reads CASSLQRDTEAFF. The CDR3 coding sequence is TGTGCCAGCAGCTTACAACGGGACACTGAAGCTTTCTTT.

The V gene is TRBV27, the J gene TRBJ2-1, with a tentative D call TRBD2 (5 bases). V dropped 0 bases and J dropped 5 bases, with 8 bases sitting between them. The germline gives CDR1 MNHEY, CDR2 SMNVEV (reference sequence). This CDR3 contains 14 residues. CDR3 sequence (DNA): TGTGCCAGCAGTTTATCGAGTAGCGACAATGAGCAGTTCTTC. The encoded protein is CASSLSSSDNEQFF.